The T cell receptor beta chain under discussion was sequenced for a study of Ad26.COV2.S vaccination and SARS-CoV-2 variants. The treatment: 15 to 20 received Ad26.COV2.S at low or high dose, single or two shots; a few received placebo; per-sample allocation not given. Sampling happened 63 days after the first vaccine or placebo injection. As regards this clone: The antigen is unknown.

TCRdb's table, derived via immunoSEQ multiplex PCR, lists solely in-frame clones and lacks some. Of 300,000 to 350,000 clones in the sample, about 82% are singletons; the top ten hold 1.5% to 2%. Study conclusions and caveats: It was reported that spike-specific CD8+ and CD4+ T cell responses were substantially broad after vaccination. Possible underestimation of total T cell responses by the TCR breadth and depth analyses was noted.

Germline lookup yields CDR1 SGHNT and CDR2 YYREEE (reference sequence). CDR3 length: 15 amino acids. Between the trimmed V and J ends, which lost 1 base and 4 bases, there was a span of 12 bases. The rearrangement joins TRBV5-4 to TRBJ2-1, with D possibly called TRBD1 or TRBD2 (6 bases each). The specimen comprised peripheral blood, sampled in a trial of Ad26.COV2.S vaccine versus placebo. This sequence was found in a person between 18 and 59 years old who received the Ad26.COV2.S COVID-19 vaccine or a placebo. CDR3 bases: TGTGCCAGCAGCTTGCCGGGGGCCACATACAATGAGCAGTTCTTC. Amino acids: CASSLPGATYNEQFF.